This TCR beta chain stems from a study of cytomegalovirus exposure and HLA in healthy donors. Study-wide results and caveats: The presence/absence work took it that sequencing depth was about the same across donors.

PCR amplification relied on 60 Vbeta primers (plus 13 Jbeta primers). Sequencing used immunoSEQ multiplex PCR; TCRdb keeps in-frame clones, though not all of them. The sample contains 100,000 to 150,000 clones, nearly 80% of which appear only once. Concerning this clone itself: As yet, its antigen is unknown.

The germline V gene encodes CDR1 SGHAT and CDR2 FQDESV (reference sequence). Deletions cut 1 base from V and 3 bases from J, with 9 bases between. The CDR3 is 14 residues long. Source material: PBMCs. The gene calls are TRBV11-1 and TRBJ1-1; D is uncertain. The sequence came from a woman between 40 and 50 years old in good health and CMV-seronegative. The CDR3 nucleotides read TGTGCCAGCAGCTTAGTAGTCCGGGACACTGAAGCTTTCTTT. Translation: CASSLVVRDTEAFF. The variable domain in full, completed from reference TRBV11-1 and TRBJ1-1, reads EAEVAQSPRYKITEKSQAVAFWCDPISGHATLYWYRQILGQGPELLVQFQDESVVDDSQLPKDRFSAERLKGVDSTLKIQPAELGDSAMYLCASSLVVRDTEAFFGQGTRLTVV.